This T cell receptor beta chain comes out of a study of blood T cell repertoires in COVID-19. Enrollees, roughly 18 to 90 years old, lived in about two dozen US areas. Participant reports of clinical history set cohort assignment. Deletions cut 5 bases from V and 0 bases from J, with 14 bases between. The CDR3 has 15 residues. In germline, CDR1 is SGHNT, CDR2 YYREEE (reference sequence). Methods used by the authors: Using reference gene primer amplification, nucleated cell counts were estimated. Sequencing used immunoSEQ multiplex PCR; TCRdb keeps in-frame clones, though not all of them. That table is the source of V, J and clone size, and D and trimming were worked out from the DNA. The sample records about 140,000 clones, around 81% being singletons.

Sequences were obtained from PBMCs or T cells enriched from blood (not recorded which). The receptor's source is a woman between 35 and 50 years old who had recovered from COVID-19. The rearrangement uses TRBV5-4 and TRBJ1-1; a possible D gene is TRBD1 (5 bases). CDR3 nucleotides: TGTGCCAGCAGACCCGCCGGGGGGGTGAACACTGAAGCTTTCTTT. Translating it yields CASRPAGGVNTEAFF.